Below are 21 T cell receptor beta chains sequenced from a single sample in a study of blood T cell repertoires in COVID-19. Produced via immunoSEQ multiplex PCR; TCRdb's table is partial and in-frame only. The repertoire has 110,000 to 150,000 clones, roughly four fifths of them found once; the top ten carry roughly 6.5%. The sequencing input was peripheral blood. Every receptor here comes from a human donor in a cohort sampled during active COVID-19.

This rearrangement joins TRBV7-2 to TRBJ2-5; 7 bases are a match to TRBD1. Trimming took 5 bases from V and 4 from J; bases not matched to a gene: 13. This CDR3 contains 16 residues. Per germline, CDR1 SGHTA and CDR2 FQGNSA. CDR3 nucleotide sequence: TGTGCCAGCAGCCACCTCCGACAGGGCGGCGGAGAGACCCAGTACTTC. Its translation: CASSHLRQGGGETQYF. The complete variable domain, with remaining parts taken from reference TRBV7-2 and TRBJ2-5, reads GAGVSQSPSNKVTEKGKDVELRCDPISGHTALYWYRQSLGQGLEFLIYFQGNSAPDKSGLPSDRFSAERTGGSVSTLTIQRTQQEDSAVYLCASSHLRQGGGETQYFGPGTRLLVL.

The chain links TRBV9 to TRBJ2-2; 8 bases align to TRBD2. Germline CDR1 and CDR2: SGDLS and YYNGEE. The CDR3 has 14 residues. V gave up 7 bases and J gave up 7 bases; unmatched junction bases: 9. CDR3 coding DNA: TGTGCCAGCCGACCGGGAGGGCGGGACGGGGAGCTGTTTTTT. Its protein is CASRPGGRDGELFF.

The rearrangement joins TRBV3-1 (or the pseudogene TRBV3-2) to TRBJ2-3, with D possibly TRBD2 on 6 matching bases. Germline loops: CDR1 LGHDT, CDR2 YNNKEL (reference sequence). Trimming removed 2 bases from V and 6 bases from J, with 9 bases in between. This CDR3 contains 13 residues. The CDR3 region has the DNA TGTGCCAGCAGCCAAAACCTAGCGGATACGCAGTATTTT. This codes for CASSQNLADTQYF.

V and J are TRBV2 and TRBJ2-3; the D gene is possibly TRBD2 (6 bases). V was cut by 1 base and J by 9 bases, with 11 bases left in between. CDR3 size: 13 residues. Germline V CDR1 and CDR2: SNHLY, FYNNEI. The CDR3 spells CASSEGGLTTQYF. The CDR3 region has the DNA TGTGCCAGCAGTGAAGGGGGACTTACAACGCAGTATTTT. The whole variable domain, remainder taken from reference TRBV2 and TRBJ2-3, is EPEVTQTPSHQVTQMGQEVILRCVPISNHLYFYWYRQILGQKVEFLVSFYNNEISEKSEIFDDQFSVERPDGSNFTLKIRSTKLEDSAMYFCASSEGGLTTQYFGPGTRLTVL.

The V gene is TRBV7-2, the J gene TRBJ1-2; TRBD1 aligns across 10 bases. This CDR3 contains 15 residues. V was clipped by 4 bases and J by 4 bases; unmatched bases: 6. The V gene's germline CDR1 is SGHTA and CDR2 FQGNSA. Here the CDR3 DNA reads TGTGCCAGCAGCTCCAGACAGGGGGCCCTCTATGGCTACACCTTC. Amino acid sequence: CASSSRQGALYGYTF.

This clone has a handful of counts. The V and J genes are TRBV6-6 and TRBJ2-7, with a possible D match to TRBD2 (5 bases). This CDR3 is built from 14 residues. The germline V and J ends were trimmed by 0 bases and 3 bases, with 9 bases remaining between them. CDR1 and CDR2 (germline): MNHNY, SVGAGI (reference sequence). CDR3 DNA sequence: TGTGCCAGCAGTTACTCGGGAGAGGGCTACGAGCAGTACTTC. Translating gives CASSYSGEGYEQYF.

This clone was observed many times. The chain carries TRBV9 and TRBJ1-1, with 8 bases lining up with TRBD1. This CDR3 is built from 14 residues. J was trimmed by 7 bases and V by 4 bases; bases with no gene match: 9. CDR1 is SGDLS, CDR2 YYNGEE, per germline. The CDR3 is CASSSPGGYGEAFF. The CDR3 DNA reads TGTGCCAGCAGCTCGCCAGGGGGCTACGGTGAAGCTTTCTTT.

This sequence joins TRBV28 and TRBJ1-4; 7 nucleotides align to TRBD1. The germline gives CDR1 MDHEN, CDR2 SYDVKM. This CDR3 contains 15 residues. J was trimmed by 8 bases and V by 3 bases; bases with no gene match: 9. This CDR3 is CASSFPGGMKEKLFF. CDR3 DNA sequence: TGTGCCAGCAGTTTTCCAGGGGGGATGAAAGAAAAACTGTTTTTT.

The rearrangement uses TRBV7-2 and TRBJ1-2, with D maybe TRBD1 (6 bases). Germline V CDR1 and CDR2: SGHTA, FQGNSA. The CDR3 consists of 13 residues. V was shortened by 5 bases and J by 4 bases, with 11 bases between the two germline ends. For the CDR3, the DNA is TGTGCCAGCAGCCCGGACAGCTTCTATGGCTACACCTTC. Encoded protein: CASSPDSFYGYTF.

The chain is built from TRBV19 and TRBJ2-2; D perhaps matches TRBD1 (6 bases). The ends were cut back, 4 bases at V and 3 bases at J, with 15 bases in the middle. The CDR3 runs 16 residues. Germline CDR1 reads LNHDA; CDR2 reads SQIVND (reference sequence). CDR3 residues: CASSTTGKRDTGELFF. The CDR3 DNA follows: TGTGCCAGTAGTACCACAGGGAAGAGGGACACCGGGGAGCTGTTTTTT.

V usage is TRBV14 and J usage is TRBJ2-2; 8 bases fit TRBD1. V shed 1 base, J shed 4 bases, and the junction held 5 bases outside the gene matches. This CDR3 has 16 amino acids. The germline gives CDR1 SGHDN, CDR2 FVKESK. The CDR3 sequence: CASSQGAGGLTGELFF. CDR3 nucleotide sequence: TGTGCCAGCAGCCAAGGGGCAGGGGGCCTCACCGGGGAGCTGTTTTTT.

The rearrangement uses TRBV7-9 and TRBJ2-7; the D is unclear. Germline-derived CDR1 and CDR2 are SEHNR and FQNEAQ (reference sequence). V lost 3 bases, J lost 2 bases, and 11 bases lay in between. This CDR3 region has 14 residues. CDR3 coding DNA: TGTGCCAGCAGCTTGAGTGCGTTAACCTACGAGCAGTACTTC. Residues: CASSLSALTYEQYF.

The chain combines TRBV7-2 with TRBJ2-7, with TRBD1 identical over 9 bases. The CDR3 is made up of 14 amino acids. Per the germline V gene, CDR1 is SGHTA and CDR2 is FQGNSA. With 4 bases clipped from V and 4 bases from J, the junction kept 5 bases outside the gene matches. Here the CDR3 reads CASSSTGGVYEQYF. The CDR3, as DNA: TGTGCCAGCAGCTCGACAGGGGGTGTTTACGAGCAGTACTTC.

This chain links TRBV18 with TRBJ2-1; 9 bases are shared with TRBD2. The length of the CDR3 is 16 residues. With V trimmed by 1 base and J by 1 base, 2 bases remained unmatched. Germline CDR1 KGHSH, CDR2 LQKENI. The CDR3 protein is CASSPQAGGSYNEQFF. DNA of the CDR3: TGTGCCAGCTCACCACAGGCGGGGGGGTCCTACAATGAGCAGTTCTTC.

The chain has TRBV5-6 and TRBJ1-2; no definite D call. Germline CDR1 SGHDT, CDR2 YYEEEE. Trimming took off 4 bases at V and 6 bases at J, with 10 bases between the two ends. The CDR3 sequence is 12 residues long. CDR3 protein: CASSRLSDGYTF. In DNA, the CDR3 is TGTGCCAGCAGCCGCCTCTCGGATGGCTACACCTTC.

The V call is TRBV28, the J call TRBJ2-2, with TRBD2 matching over 8 bases. The CDR3 has 16 residues. Germline V CDR1 and CDR2: MDHEN, SYDVKM. The V segment lost 6 bases and the J segment 1 base; nucleotides outside the gene matches: 7. The CDR3 spells CASSPRLAGNTGELFF. For the CDR3, the DNA is TGTGCCAGCAGCCCCCGGCTAGCGGGGAACACCGGGGAGCTGTTTTTT.

The genes are TRBV2 and TRBJ2-3; D remains ambiguous. The V end was cut by 6 bases, the J end by 4 bases, with 11 bases between. Germline CDR1 reads SNHLY; CDR2 reads FYNNEI. The CDR3 length is 13 residues. The CDR3 reads CASSERGADTQYF. In DNA form, the CDR3 reads TGTGCCAGCAGCGAAAGAGGTGCAGATACGCAGTATTTT.

This clone occurred a few times. CDR3 amino acids: CASSRTAEALRPNNEQFF. CDR3 bases: TGTGCCAGCAGCCGGACAGCGGAGGCCCTTAGACCAAACAATGAGCAGTTCTTC. The chain couples TRBV3-1 (or the pseudogene TRBV3-2) to TRBJ2-1; TRBD1 is a possible D gene (6 bases). The CDR3 runs 18 residues. From germline, CDR1 is LGHDT and CDR2 YNNKEL (reference sequence). Deletions cut 4 bases from V and 5 bases from J, with 24 bases between.

The chain recombines TRBV4-3 with TRBJ2-1; 10 nucleotides agree with TRBD2. Germline CDR1 and CDR2: LGHNA and YSLEER. J lost 3 bases, V lost 0 bases, and 2 bases had no gene match. The CDR3 totals 16 residues. Written as DNA, the CDR3 is TGCGCCAGCAGCCAAGAAGGACTAGCGGACTACAATGAGCAGTTCTTC. Amino acid sequence: CASSQEGLADYNEQFF.

The V gene is TRBV5-4, the J gene TRBJ1-6; tentative D call: TRBD1 (5 bases). The germline V gene has CDR1 SGHNT and CDR2 YYREEE (reference sequence). This CDR3 has 17 residues. V was cut by 0 bases and J by 0 bases, with 10 bases left in between. This CDR3 reads CASSLDGASSYNSPLHF. In nucleotides, the CDR3 is TGTGCCAGCAGCTTGGATGGGGCGAGCTCCTATAATTCACCCCTCCACTTT. The entire variable domain, with the rest obtained from reference TRBV5-4 and TRBJ1-6, is as follows: ETGVTQSPTHLIKTRGQQVTLRCSSQSGHNTVSWYQQALGQGPQFIFQYYREEENGRGNFPPRFSGLQFPNYSSELNVNALELDDSALYLCASSLDGASSYNSPLHFGNGTRLTVT.

Written as DNA, the CDR3 is TGTGCCAGCAGTTTCGACAGATCTGAAGCTTTCTTT. Translation gives CASSFDRSEAFF. The chain has TRBV6-5 and TRBJ1-1, with a weak D call TRBD1 (5 bases). V was shortened by 4 bases and J by 6 bases, with 9 bases between the two germline ends. This CDR3 contains 12 residues. The V gene's germline CDR1 is MNHEY and CDR2 SVGAGI.